This section outlines one T cell receptor (beta chain) sequence together with its context. No antigen is known for it. These data come from a study of shared clonotypes between healthy human individuals. Background on the study: Each donor had three CD4 naive, three CD4 memory, two CD8 naive and one CD8 memory plate.

Using immunoSEQ multiplex PCR, the repertoire was profiled, and TCRdb retains in-frame clones only, with some absent. The sample lists around 980,000 clones; about four fifths were seen once. Germline assignment: CDR1 LNHDA and CDR2 SQIVND (reference sequence). V lost 9 bases, J lost 8 bases, and 22 bases lay in between. CDR3 length: 15 amino acids. General study points: Naive CD4 clonotypes were shared across a handful of donors at approximately 5.3%.

The sequence was collected from a man aged 18 to 30 in good health. Some clones in this sample may be carry-over from other donors' samples. Sample: memory CD4+ T cells from PBMCs. Specified subset: CD45RA-negative fraction. The genes are TRBV19 and TRBJ2-2; tentative D call: TRBD2 (9 bases). The CDR3 loop is CASRPSGTGGGELFF. In DNA form, the CDR3 reads TGTGCCAGCCGACCTAGCGGGACAGGAGGTGGGGAGCTGTTTTTT.